A selection of T cell receptor beta chains follows, all from one sample in a study of blood T cell repertoires in COVID-19. Profiled with immunoSEQ multiplex PCR; TCRdb holds only in-frame clones, not every one. In the table there are about 360,000 clones, 80% to 90% of which are singletons. The material sequenced was peripheral blood. Source of these receptors: a woman aged 55-69 years with COVID-19, enrolled during active disease. The CDR3 runs from the conserved cysteine through the conserved F or W. D genes are given only for firm matches. Clone size is shown for a subset of rows, as once, few, many or a class of expanded clone.

TGTGCCAGCAGCGTAGACGGCGGGGGGGCCGCAGATACGCAGTATTTT CASSVDGGGAADTQYF TRBJ2-3 TRBD2 TRBV9 -
TGTGCCAGCAGCCAAGACAGTAAAGAGACCCAGTACTTC CASSQDSKETQYF TRBJ2-5 - TRBV3-1/TRBV3-2 -
TGTGCCAATTGGCTACCAGGGGAGGGTATACTGTCACCCCTCCACTTT CANWLPGEGILSPLHF TRBJ1-6 - TRBV25-1 -
TGCGCCAGCACGCTCGGGGGGGACACTGAAGCTTTCTTT CASTLGGDTEAFF TRBJ1-1 - TRBV10-2 -
TGTGCCAGTAAATTGGCAGGGGTCGGAAACACCATATATTTT CASKLAGVGNTIYF TRBJ1-3 - TRBV19 -
TGTGCCAGCCGGGACTCCCCGGGAGCGAACACCGGGGAGCTGTTTTTT CASRDSPGANTGELFF TRBJ2-2 - TRBV7-2 -
TGTGCCAGCAGCTCCAGGGACAGGGAGAAAAACTATGGCTACACCTTC CASSSRDREKNYGYTF TRBJ1-2 TRBD1 TRBV7-9 once
TGTGCCAGCTCTCGCGGAAACACTGAAGCTTTCTTT CASSRGNTEAFF TRBJ1-1 - TRBV18 -
TGTGCCAGCAGCCCCGGGACTAGCGGACCTAGCACAGATACGCAGTATTTT CASSPGTSGPSTDTQYF TRBJ2-3 TRBD2 TRBV7-3 -
TGTGCCAGCAGCCCGCGGACAGGGGTCGGAAACACCATATATTTT CASSPRTGVGNTIYF TRBJ1-3 TRBD1 TRBV9 -
TGTGCCAGCAGTGGGGGGACAGGGGTAGGGAACACTGAAGCTTTCTTT CASSGGTGVGNTEAFF TRBJ1-1 TRBD1 TRBV6-1 once
TGTGCCACCAGGGCGGGACAGTCGAACACCGGGGAGCTGTTTTTT CATRAGQSNTGELFF TRBJ2-2 - TRBV15 -
TGTGCCAGTAGTCTTACAGGGGGCATCAATGGCTACACCTTC CASSLTGGINGYTF TRBJ1-2 TRBD1 TRBV19 -
TGTGCCAGCAGCCCGACGGGGCAGGGGGATACTGAAGCTTTCTTT CASSPTGQGDTEAFF TRBJ1-1 TRBD1 TRBV9 -
TGCGCCAGCAGCCTGTTCGGGACAGGGGGCACAGATACGCAGTATTTT CASSLFGTGGTDTQYF TRBJ2-3 TRBD1 TRBV5-1 -
TGTGCCAGCAGCTTGCGGGGTTCGGAGGGGCTCCGTGTGGAGCTGTTTTTT CASSLRGSEGLRVELFF TRBJ2-2 - TRBV5-5 few
TGTGCCAGCAGCTTGGCTAGGGGGCCTGAAGCTTTCTTT CASSLARGPEAFF TRBJ1-1 TRBD1 TRBV5-4 -
TGTGCCATCAGTACCCAAGACAGGGCAGGCGAGCAGTACTTC CAISTQDRAGEQYF TRBJ2-7 TRBD1 TRBV10-3 -
TGTGCCAGCAGTTACTGGGCCCAAGGGAACACTGAAGCTTTCTTT CASSYWAQGNTEAFF TRBJ1-1 - TRBV6-5 once
TGCAGCGTTGGACAGGGGAGAACCTACGAGCAGTACTTC CSVGQGRTYEQYF TRBJ2-7 TRBD1 TRBV29-1 -
TGTGCCAGCAGTTACGTCGGGGAGGGGGCTGAAGCTTTCTTT CASSYVGEGAEAFF TRBJ1-1 - TRBV6-5 -
TGTGCCAGCAGTCTTGCAGGGGACAGCTCTGGGGCCAACGTCCTGACTTTC CASSLAGDSSGANVLTF TRBJ2-6 TRBD1 TRBV27 -
TGTGCCAGCAGAACCGACAGGTTGGATAATTCACCCCTCCACTTT CASRTDRLDNSPLHF TRBJ1-6 - TRBV2 few
TGTGCCAGCAGTTACAGTGAAGAGACCCAGTACTTC CASSYSEETQYF TRBJ2-5 - TRBV2 few
TGTGCCAGCAGTTATTCCGGGGGCACAGATACGCAGTATTTT CASSYSGGTDTQYF TRBJ2-3 - TRBV6-5 -
TGTGCCAGCAGCTCCGGCGGAGTCCTAGATGAGCAGTTCTTC CASSSGGVLDEQFF TRBJ2-1 - TRBV13 -
TGTGCCATCAGTGAAAGACAGGCGGAGTATGGCTACACCTTC CAISERQAEYGYTF TRBJ1-2 - TRBV10-3 -
TGTGCCTGCGAATTAGCGGGGGGGCGTACCGGGGAGCTGTTTTTT CACELAGGRTGELFF TRBJ2-2 TRBD2 TRBV30 -
TGTGCCAGCAGCTTAGCGTATGCAGGGTTGGTGAACACTGAAGCTTTCTTT CASSLAYAGLVNTEAFF TRBJ1-1 - TRBV7-2 -
TGTGCCAGCAGCCAAGACGACAGGCGGCCCCAGTACTTC CASSQDDRRPQYF TRBJ2-5 - TRBV3-1/TRBV3-2 -
TGTGCCAGCAGCCTCAGGCCTTGGACAACCGACGAGCAGTACTTC CASSLRPWTTDEQYF TRBJ2-7 - TRBV9 -
TGTGCCAGCAGCTTCCAGGGGTCAGAGACCCAGTACTTC CASSFQGSETQYF TRBJ2-5 - TRBV7-3 once
TGTGCCAGCAGCTCTTTTTCTTTGAACACTGAAGCTTTCTTT CASSSFSLNTEAFF TRBJ1-1 - TRBV7-6 -
TGCGCCAGCAGCCCGGACAGCGTCACCCTCTACACCTTC CASSPDSVTLYTF TRBJ1-2 - TRBV5-1 -
TGTGCCAGCAGCCCGAGGAGGGCCAGCACTGAAGCTTTCTTT CASSPRRASTEAFF TRBJ1-1 - TRBV11-2 -
TGTGCCAGCGGAAAGGGGACCGGGGAGCTGTTTTTT CASGKGTGELFF TRBJ2-2 - TRBV11-3 -
TGTGCCAGCAGCGTCCTGGACAGGGTTTTAGTGAACTATGGCTACACCTTC CASSVLDRVLVNYGYTF TRBJ1-2 TRBD1 TRBV9 -
TGCGCCAGCAGCCCCGGGGGGGCCGCGAACACCGGGGAGCTGTTTTTT CASSPGGAANTGELFF TRBJ2-2 TRBD2 TRBV5-1 -
TGTGCCAGCAGCCTCCGGACAAGTCTTGAAGCTTTCTTT CASSLRTSLEAFF TRBJ1-1 - TRBV11-2 -
TGTGCCAGCAGCTCATCCGGGACAGGGGTCGCTTTCTTT CASSSSGTGVAFF TRBJ1-1 TRBD1 TRBV7-3 -
TGTGCCAGCAGCGTGTTGGGGGCGGGCACAGATACGCAGTATTTT CASSVLGAGTDTQYF TRBJ2-3 - TRBV9 -
TGTGCCAGCAGCTCCGCCCCCGACAGGGGGCCTAACTATGGCTACACCTTC CASSSAPDRGPNYGYTF TRBJ1-2 TRBD1 TRBV7-9 -
TGTGCCAGCAGGGGGACACTGAACACTGAAGCTTTCTTT CASRGTLNTEAFF TRBJ1-1 - TRBV7-9 -
TGCGCCAGCAGCACGGGACTAGCGGCCTACGAGCAGTACTTC CASSTGLAAYEQYF TRBJ2-7 TRBD2 TRBV5-1 -
TGTGCCTGGAAGGAGCGGGGAGGCATTTTGTACGGGAGAGAGACCCAGTACTTC CAWKERGGILYGRETQYF TRBJ2-5 TRBD2 TRBV30 -
TGCGCCAGCAGCTTGGCCTTAGGGGGTTCCTACAATGAGCAGTTCTTC CASSLALGGSYNEQFF TRBJ2-1 - TRBV5-1 -
TGTGCCAGCAGTGATCAGGGGTTTGGCAATCAGCCCCAGCATTTT CASSDQGFGNQPQHF TRBJ1-5 - TRBV6-1 -
TGTGCCAGCAGCTTAGATGCGGACACGAACACCGGGGAGCTGTTTTTT CASSLDADTNTGELFF TRBJ2-2 - TRBV7-2 -
TGCGCCAGCAGCTTGGGGGATGTAGGGGATGGCTACACCTTC CASSLGDVGDGYTF TRBJ1-2 - TRBV5-1 -
TGTGCCAGCAGCCTGCCGATATTACCGGGACTAGCGGGGGGGATCACCTTACAAGAGACCCAGTACTTC CASSLPILPGLAGGITLQETQYF TRBJ2-5 TRBD2 TRBV7-8 -
TGTGCCTGGACGCAGGGAGGGGGAATCGGCTACACCTTC CAWTQGGGIGYTF TRBJ1-2 - TRBV30 -
TGTGCCAGCAGCTTAGGGCCGGGGTCGGGGGTAACTCAGCCCCAGCATTTT CASSLGPGSGVTQPQHF TRBJ1-5 - TRBV7-2 -
TGTGCCAGCAGCCCCCGGGACAGGAGCACAGATACGCAGTATTTT CASSPRDRSTDTQYF TRBJ2-3 TRBD1 TRBV27 -
TGTGCCAGCAGCTTGAGGCAGGGAGGGACTAATGAAAAACTGTTTTTT CASSLRQGGTNEKLFF TRBJ1-4 - TRBV5-6 -
TGTGCCAGCAGAGATACAGGGGGCCACTATGGCTACACCTTC CASRDTGGHYGYTF TRBJ1-2 TRBD1 TRBV6-5 -
TGTGCCAGTAGTATCGGTGTAAGTACAGATACGCAGTATTTT CASSIGVSTDTQYF TRBJ2-3 - TRBV19 -